The next 25 T cell receptor delta chains were all read from a single sample in a study of Vδ1+ human thymocytes. Study-wide findings and caveats: In the thymus, TRG and TRD repertoires looked highly polyclonal with Gaussian CDR3 lengths.

The template was reverse-transcribed extracted RNA. The CDR3 regions were amplified by multiplex PCR from V-gene primers to a constant-region primer. TCRdb used CATT to re-call clones from the multiplex PCR reads. Of tens of thousands of delta-chain clones in the sample, over 12% are singletons; the top ten hold approximately 0.4%. The antigens of these receptors remain unknown. Input material: Vdelta1+ gamma-delta thymocytes from the thymus. Subset defined: FACS-sorted CD3+ TCRalphabeta- TCRVdelta1+ TCRVdelta2- thymocytes. Receptors originate from a girl in the first two years of life who had congenital heart surgery.

The chain carries TRDV1 and TRDJ1; no firm D call. The germline gives CDR1 TSWWSYY, CDR2 QGS. V gave up 4 bases and J gave up 0 bases, with 9 bases separating them. The CDR3 has 14 residues. The CDR3 loop reads CALGVARHTDKLIF. CDR3 sequence (DNA): TGTGCTCTTGGGGTTGCCCGGCACACCGATAAACTCATCTTT.

The gene calls are TRDV1 and TRDJ1, with D unresolved. The V end was cut by 2 bases, the J end by 5 bases, with 9 bases between. This CDR3 is built from 13 residues. Germline V lookup: CDR1 TSWWSYY, CDR2 QGS. For the CDR3, the DNA is TGTGCTCTTGGGGAATCGCCGGGGGATAAACTCATCTTT. Encoded protein: CALGESPGDKLIF.

The chain joins TRDV1 to TRDJ1; 13 nucleotides line up with TRDD3. Unmatched junction bases numbered 21, after V lost 5 bases and J lost 6 bases. This CDR3 region has 20 residues. Germline V lookup: CDR1 TSWWSYY, CDR2 QGS. This chain's CDR3 is CALGKVPTGVLGDTRYKLIF. As DNA, the CDR3 is TGTGCTCTTGGGAAGGTTCCTACCGGAGTACTGGGGGATACGCGGTATAAACTCATCTTT.

The J gene is TRDJ1, the V gene TRDV1; 12 bases line up with TRDD3. CDR1 is TSWWSYY and CDR2 is QGS in the germline V gene. This CDR3 has 24 residues. V lost 4 bases, J lost 0 bases, and 27 bases stayed unmatched. The CDR3 DNA reads as TGTGCTCTTGGGGCGCTCGATTCCTACCCAACTGGGGGATACTTGGCTTTGGACACCGATAAACTCATCTTT. Residues: CALGALDSYPTGGYLALDTDKLIF.

The V and J genes are TRDV1 and TRDJ1; the match to TRDD3 covers 8 bases. Germline CDR1 is TSWWSYY and CDR2 is QGS. Trimming cost V 3 bases and J 0 bases; bases outside gene matches: 27. CDR3 length: 23 amino acids. This CDR3 reads CALGDPPPTATGGPPKYTDKLIF. The CDR3 bases are TGTGCTCTTGGGGACCCCCCCCCTACGGCTACTGGGGGTCCTCCTAAGTACACCGATAAACTCATCTTT.

The chain employs TRDV1 and TRDJ1; TRDD3 agrees at 9 bases. The CDR3 contains 20 residues. Germline-derived CDR1 and CDR2 are TSWWSYY and QGS. The V gene end was trimmed by 3 bases and the J gene end by 3 bases; junction bases not matched to a gene: 20. Here the CDR3 reads CALGDRGVGDISPHSDKLIF. The CDR3 nucleotides are TGTGCTCTTGGGGACCGAGGGGTGGGGGATATTTCCCCTCACTCCGATAAACTCATCTTT.

This clone has just a few counts. The chain couples TRDV1 to TRDJ1; TRDD2 matches 9 bases. CDR3 size: 20 residues. The germline V gene encodes CDR1 TSWWSYY and CDR2 QGS. The junction had 17 bases not matched to a gene; V was cut back by 3 bases and J by 0 bases. DNA of the CDR3: TGTGCTCTTGGGGAGTTCCCTTCCTACGTAAATGGGGGAGACACCGATAAACTCATCTTT. It encodes CALGEFPSYVNGGDTDKLIF.

This clone was observed a handful of times. This chain joins TRDV1 and TRDJ1; 8 positions match TRDD2. Trimming removed 4 bases from V and 0 bases from J; junction bases left unmatched: 19. The CDR3 has 20 residues. Germline assignment: CDR1 TSWWSYY and CDR2 QGS. CDR3: CALGGFLPQLGLTDTDKLIF. Here the CDR3 DNA reads TGTGCTCTTGGGGGCTTCCTACCCCAGCTGGGGCTAACGGACACCGATAAACTCATCTTT.

V is TRDV1 and J is TRDJ1; 8 nucleotides agree with TRDD2. Trimming cost V 3 bases and J 1 base; bases outside gene matches: 25. Germline values: CDR1 TSWWSYY, CDR2 QGS. The CDR3 has 22 residues. CDR3 DNA: TGTGCTCTTGGGGAGTGCGGCCTTCCTATAAGGGTAGATACGTTCCGCACCGATAAACTCATCTTT. Protein: CALGECGLPIRVDTFRTDKLIF.

The V gene is TRDV1, the J gene TRDJ1, with D uncertain. The V gene lost 9 bases and the J gene lost 0 bases, with 20 bases spanning the gap. This CDR3 contains 16 residues. Germline V gene lookup returns CDR1 TSWWSYY and CDR2 QGS. CDR3 in amino acids: CALAARGANYTDKLIF. CDR3 DNA sequence: TGTGCTCTGGCTGCTCGCGGGGCCAACTACACCGATAAACTCATCTTT.

This clone came up a few times. V and J are TRDV1 and TRDJ1; 12 bases are shared with TRDD3. V shed 4 bases, J shed 0 bases, and the junction held 9 bases outside the gene matches. Germline CDR1 and CDR2: TSWWSYY and QGS. This CDR3 has 18 amino acids. The CDR3 sequence is CALGAPPGGYVYTDKLIF. The DNA for the CDR3 is TGTGCTCTTGGGGCCCCTCCTGGGGGATACGTGTACACCGATAAACTCATCTTT.

The V call is TRDV2, the J call TRDJ1; TRDD3 agrees at 13 bases. With 0 bases clipped from V and 8 bases from J, the junction kept 5 bases outside the gene matches. The CDR3 extends over 15 amino acids. Germline V gene sequence: CDR1 GEAIGNYY, CDR2 EKD. CDR3 region: CACDTDWGIRRKLIF. The CDR3, as DNA: TGTGCCTGTGACACCGACTGGGGGATACGTCGGAAACTCATCTTT.

The genes are TRDV1 and TRDJ1; the match to TRDD3 covers 8 bases. After removal of 5 bases from V and 0 bases from J, the junction contained 20 bases not matched to a gene. Germline V gene sequence: CDR1 TSWWSYY, CDR2 QGS. CDR3 length: 20 residues. The CDR3 nucleotides read TGTGCTCTTGGGCCTTCCCCCGAGGGGATACCCGGACTTTACACCGATAAACTCATCTTT. Translated: CALGPSPEGIPGLYTDKLIF.

This clone was seen more than once but under ten times. The chain is built from TRDV1 and TRDJ1; a weak D match, TRDD3 (5 bases). The CDR3 loop spans 16 amino acids. Germline V gene lookup returns CDR1 TSWWSYY and CDR2 QGS. V dropped 5 bases and J dropped 5 bases, with 21 bases sitting between them. The CDR3 DNA sequence: TGTGCTCTTGGGAATACGCGCTGGGAGGGAGAGGATAAACTCATCTTT. Translating gives CALGNTRWEGEDKLIF.

This clone turned up a few times. This chain links TRDV1 with TRDJ1; 10 nucleotides line up with TRDD3. Unmatched junction bases numbered 22, after V lost 8 bases and J lost 1 base. The CDR3 is 20 residues long. Looked up from germline, CDR1 is TSWWSYY and CDR2 is QGS. The CDR3 region has the DNA TGTGCTCTTTACTATCCCCCGCTTGGAGGGGGATACGTGGTCACCGATAAACTCATCTTT. Residues: CALYYPPLGGGYVVTDKLIF.

The table lists this clone with a few counts. J is TRDJ1 and V is TRDV1, with D perhaps TRDD3 (5 bases). CDR3 size: 15 residues. Germline CDR1 TSWWSYY, CDR2 QGS. With 6 bases removed from V and 1 base from J, the gap between germline ends came to 15 bases. In nucleotides, the CDR3 is TGTGCTCTTGGACAGGCCGGGGGGCCCACCGATAAACTCATCTTT. This codes for CALGQAGGPTDKLIF.

Notes on this clone: Other DNA sequences in this sample translate to the same CDR3. The chain recombines TRDV1 with TRDJ1; a weak D match, TRDD3 (5 bases). The length of the CDR3 is 16 residues. The ends were cut back, 0 bases at V and 0 bases at J, with 11 bases in the middle. The germline V gene encodes CDR1 TSWWSYY and CDR2 QGS. CDR3 nucleotide sequence: TGTGCTCTTGGGGAACTACGGGGGCGCTACACCGATAAACTCATCTTT. It is translated as CALGELRGRYTDKLIF.

The chain is built from TRDV1 and TRDJ1, with 12 positions matching TRDD3. Germline lookup yields CDR1 TSWWSYY and CDR2 QGS. This CDR3 is built from 21 residues. Unmatched junction bases numbered 20, after V lost 3 bases and J lost 3 bases. This chain's CDR3 is CALGDAFYRPSAGGYADKLIF. The CDR3, as DNA: TGTGCTCTTGGGGACGCATTCTATAGGCCGTCGGCTGGGGGATACGCCGATAAACTCATCTTT.

This clone was seen more than once but under ten times. Other nucleotide sequences in the sample specify the same CDR3. This sequence joins TRAV29/DV5 and TRDJ1; TRDD3 agrees at 8 bases. The CDR3 contains 15 residues. Trimming removed 2 bases from V and 8 bases from J; junction bases left unmatched: 14. The germline V gene has CDR1 NSMFDY and CDR2 ISSIKDK. CDR3 DNA sequence: TGTGCAGCAAGTTTTGGTCTACTGGGGGGCAAAAAACTCATCTTT. Amino acid sequence: CAASFGLLGGKKLIF.

The chain carries TRDV1 and TRDJ1; TRDD3 might be the D (8 bases). CDR3 length: 22 amino acids. Trimming took off 2 bases at V and 0 bases at J, with 31 bases between the two ends. In germline, CDR1 is TSWWSYY, CDR2 QGS. Here the CDR3 DNA reads TGTGCTCTTGGGGAAACCCTTTTTCCTACCCGGGATACGGGGTCGTACACCGATAAACTCATCTTT. Translation: CALGETLFPTRDTGSYTDKLIF.

This clone has only a few counts. V gene TRDV1 combines with J gene TRDJ1; D uncertain. The CDR3 length is 22 residues. Trimming took 0 bases from V and 0 from J, leaving 29 bases between them. CDR1 is TSWWSYY, CDR2 QGS, per germline. CDR3 loop: CALGELRPGTNQDHYHTDKLIF. The CDR3 DNA sequence: TGTGCTCTTGGGGAACTACGACCTGGCACCAACCAAGATCACTATCACACCGATAAACTCATCTTT.

In this sample, this clone turned up a few times. The J gene is TRDJ1, the V gene TRDV1; 13 bases are shared with TRDD3. The CDR3 consists of 20 residues. The V gene's germline CDR1 is TSWWSYY and CDR2 QGS. The V segment lost 4 bases and the J segment 4 bases; nucleotides outside the gene matches: 18. CDR3 coding DNA: TGTGCTCTTGGGGTGAACTTCGCATCTACTGGGGGATACGCGGGCGATAAACTCATCTTT. It codes for CALGVNFASTGGYAGDKLIF.

The chain links TRDV1 to TRDJ1; TRDD3 agrees at 10 bases. The germline gives CDR1 TSWWSYY, CDR2 QGS. The V segment lost 2 bases and the J segment 2 bases; nucleotides outside the gene matches: 14. This CDR3 has 19 residues. This CDR3 is CALGETPPPVLGDTDKLIF. As DNA, the CDR3 is TGTGCTCTTGGGGAAACCCCTCCTCCAGTACTGGGGGATACCGATAAACTCATCTTT.

The rearrangement links TRDV1 to TRDJ1, with D possibly TRDD2 on 5 matching bases. In germline, CDR1 is TSWWSYY, CDR2 QGS. The CDR3 is made up of 20 amino acids. The V and J ends lost 4 bases and 0 bases respectively, with 27 bases between them. The CDR3 here is CALGVGPHSLLVEYTDKLIF. The CDR3 DNA is TGTGCTCTTGGGGTCGGGCCCCACTCCCTTCTGGTCGAGTACACCGATAAACTCATCTTT.

The chain couples TRDV1 to TRDJ1; D possibly corresponds to TRDD3 (5 bases). The CDR3 is made up of 20 amino acids. The germline gives CDR1 TSWWSYY, CDR2 QGS. V gave up 5 bases and J gave up 0 bases, with 28 bases separating them. The CDR3 DNA follows: TGTGCTCTTGGGCGAGACGATACAGAGGGGGGCCCAGTGTACACCGATAAACTCATCTTT. Translation gives CALGRDDTEGGPVYTDKLIF.